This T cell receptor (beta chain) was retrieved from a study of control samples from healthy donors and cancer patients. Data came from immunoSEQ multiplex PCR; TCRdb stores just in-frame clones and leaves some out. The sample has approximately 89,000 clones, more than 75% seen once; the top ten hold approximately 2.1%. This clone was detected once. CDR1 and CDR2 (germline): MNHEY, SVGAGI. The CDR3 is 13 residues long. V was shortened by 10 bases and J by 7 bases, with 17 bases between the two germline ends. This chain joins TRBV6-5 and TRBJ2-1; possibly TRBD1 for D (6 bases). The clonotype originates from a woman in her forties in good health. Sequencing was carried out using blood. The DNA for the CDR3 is TGTGCCACCCGGGACATGGATGGTAATGAGCAGTTCTTC. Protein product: CATRDMDGNEQFF.